The TCR beta chain described here comes from a study of Ad26.COV2.S vaccination and SARS-CoV-2 variants. Described treatment: roughly 18 received Ad26.COV2.S at low or high dose, single or two shots; a few received placebo; per-sample allocation not given. Sampling took place 63 days after the first vaccine or placebo injection. Only in-frame clones appear in the TCRdb table, and some are missing; sequencing was by immunoSEQ multiplex PCR. The sample records some 400,000 clones, about 91% being singletons. The specimen was peripheral blood, collected in a trial of Ad26.COV2.S vaccine versus placebo. The clonotype originates from a person between 18 and 65 years old who received the Ad26.COV2.S COVID-19 vaccine or a placebo.

CDR3 coding DNA: TGTGCCAGCAGCTTGGGGGACAGGGTAACTGAAGCTTTCTTT. It translates to CASSLGDRVTEAFF. The chain recombines TRBV5-4 with TRBJ1-1; TRBD1 aligns across 9 bases. The CDR3 consists of 14 residues. Germline CDR1 reads SGHNT; CDR2 reads YYREEE (reference sequence). Losses at the gene ends were 0 bases for V and 5 bases for J; bases not matched to a gene: 2.